This is a list of T cell receptor beta chains from one sample in a study of molecular identifiers for immune sequencing clone quantification. TCRdb re-called the PCR reads through MiXCR, storing one row per CDR3 protein. The sample contains 550,000 to 750,000 distinct CDR3 sequences, less than 20% of which appear only once. Sequenced material: naive CD8+ T cells from blood, with Jurkat cell RNA spiked in. Receptors originate from a human donor in good health. Some libraries in this study had Jurkat cell RNA spiked in. The CDR3 runs from the conserved cysteine through the conserved F or W. Each record gives: J gene, clone size, D gene, V gene, CDR3 length, CDR3 protein, CDR3 DNA. A D gene is named only where the DNA matches it firmly. Size is omitted from some rows. Given values are once, few, many or a class for expanded clones.

J gene: TRBJ2-5; clone size: many; D gene: .; V gene: TRBV6-5; CDR3 length: 13; CDR3 protein: CASSVHGQETQYF; CDR3 DNA: TGTGCCAGCAGCGTACATGGACAAGAGACCCAGTACTTC
J gene: TRBJ2-3; clone size: many; D gene: .; V gene: TRBV6-5; CDR3 length: 16; CDR3 protein: CASSYSSGVHTDTQYF; CDR3 DNA: TGTGCCAGCAGTTACTCGTCGGGCGTTCATACAGATACGCAGTATTTT
J gene: TRBJ2-3; clone size: many; D gene: .; V gene: TRBV19; CDR3 length: 13; CDR3 protein: CASTPSVADTQYF; CDR3 DNA: TGTGCCAGTACCCCTTCGGTGGCAGATACGCAGTATTTT
J gene: TRBJ2-2; clone size: few; D gene: .; V gene: TRBV12-3/TRBV12-4; CDR3 length: 15; CDR3 protein: CASSLNTANTGELFF; CDR3 DNA: TGTGCCAGCAGTTTAAACACAGCTAACACCGGGGAGCTGTTTTTT
J gene: TRBJ1-1; clone size: many; D gene: TRBD1; V gene: TRBV18; CDR3 length: 15; CDR3 protein: CASSAPDRRNTEAFF; CDR3 DNA: TGTGCCAGCTCCGCTCCGGACAGGCGGAACACTGAAGCTTTCTTT
J gene: TRBJ1-1; clone size: many; D gene: .; V gene: TRBV29-1; CDR3 length: 10; CDR3 protein: CSVRGVMAFF; CDR3 DNA: TGCAGCGTGCGAGGGGTTATGGCTTTCTTT
J gene: TRBJ1-1; clone size: many; D gene: .; V gene: TRBV14; CDR3 length: 13; CDR3 protein: CASSTHYNTEAFF; CDR3 DNA: TGTGCCAGCAGCACACACTACAACACTGAAGCTTTCTTT
J gene: TRBJ2-5; clone size: many; D gene: TRBD2; V gene: TRBV20-1; CDR3 length: 14; CDR3 protein: CSAGLAGVEETQYF; CDR3 DNA: TGCAGTGCTGGACTAGCGGGGGTAGAAGAGACCCAGTACTTC
J gene: TRBJ2-2; clone size: many; D gene: TRBD1; V gene: TRBV5-1; CDR3 length: 15; CDR3 protein: CASSLPRGRTGELFF; CDR3 DNA: TGCGCCAGCAGCTTGCCCAGGGGGAGAACCGGGGAGCTGTTTTTT
J gene: TRBJ2-3; clone size: many; D gene: .; V gene: TRBV24-1; CDR3 length: 14; CDR3 protein: CATSDGVSTDTQYF; CDR3 DNA: TGTGCCACCAGTGATGGAGTTAGCACAGATACGCAGTATTTT
J gene: TRBJ1-2; clone size: many; D gene: TRBD1; V gene: TRBV7-9; CDR3 length: 16; CDR3 protein: CASSSSDRGLAYGYTF; CDR3 DNA: TGTGCCAGCAGCTCCTCCGACAGGGGATTAGCCTATGGCTACACCTTC
J gene: TRBJ2-1; clone size: few; D gene: .; V gene: TRBV4-3; CDR3 length: 15; CDR3 protein: CASSQDSNSYNEQFF; CDR3 DNA: TGCGCCAGCAGCCAAGATTCAAACAGTTACAATGAGCAGTTCTTC
J gene: TRBJ2-7; clone size: .; D gene: .; V gene: TRBV14; CDR3 length: 17; CDR3 protein: CASSQDSGPRSSYERYF; CDR3 DNA: TGTGCCAGCAGCCAAGATAGTGGGCCGAGAAGCTCCTACGAGCGGTACTTC
J gene: TRBJ2-7; clone size: many; D gene: TRBD2; V gene: TRBV27; CDR3 length: 14; CDR3 protein: CASSEGLGSYEQYF; CDR3 DNA: TGTGCCAGCAGTGAGGGACTAGGATCTTACGAGCAGTACTTC
J gene: TRBJ1-5; clone size: .; D gene: TRBD1; V gene: TRBV2; CDR3 length: 14; CDR3 protein: CASSERQGGQPQHF; CDR3 DNA: TGTGCCAGCAGTGAACGACAGGGGGGACAGCCCCAGCATTTT